The clone carrying this TCR beta chain was counted between two and nine times. Antigen: not known. CDR3 length: 12 amino acids. V was shortened by 7 bases and J by 1 base, with 10 bases between the two germline ends. Germline V gene data show CDR1 as GTSNPN and CDR2 as SVGIG (reference sequence). Building of the TCR beta libraries involved iRepertoire HTBI primers and Arm-PCR of CDR3 regions. As handled by the study authors: Identification yielded approximately 60 TRBV and under 15 TRBJ segments across samples. Each CDR3 protein gets one entry after TCRdb re-called the multiplex PCR reads with MiXCR. These V and J calls derive from TCRdb rather than the authors' analysis. The data hold under 300,000 distinct CDR3 sequences, with over 20% observed a single time. These data are taken from a study of regulatory T cells in long-lasting Graves disease. Points from the study as a whole: Persistent cases of Graves' showed reduced TCR diversity relative to newly diagnosed patients. Persistent disease preferred TRBV28, TRBJ1-2 and TRBJ2-5.

Time point here: newly diagnosed GD, antithyroid drugs for less than 3 months. Extracted RNA from PBMCs served as the source of the TCR library. V and J are TRBV30 and TRBJ2-5; the D gene is possibly TRBD1 (6 bases). The specimen comprised peripheral blood mononuclear cells (PBMCs), sampled at new diagnosis, from a patient treated with antithyroid drugs. The receptor comes from a female donor with Graves disease. The chain's CDR3 is CASGHFQETQYF. CDR3 in DNA: TGTGCCTCGGGACACTTCCAAGAGACCCAGTACTTC.